The 27 T cell receptor beta chains in this list originate from one sample, sequenced in a study of CD8 T cells in Susac syndrome. Reverse transcription of roughly 0.45 to 1 ug RNA used random hexamers. TCRdb fed the immunoSEQ multiplex PCR reads into MiXCR, producing one record per CDR3 protein. In the table there are under 85,000 distinct CDR3 sequences, just under 95% of which are singletons. Material for sequencing was CD8+ T cells from PBMCs. These receptors all come from a human donor with multiple sclerosis.

This chain joins TRBV7-6 and TRBJ2-2, with D hard to call. This CDR3 region has 14 residues. Trimming took 1 base from V and 5 from J, leaving 8 bases between them. CDR1 and CDR2 (germline): SGHVS, FNYEAQ. The CDR3 DNA reads TGTGCCAGCAGCTTAGTAGCCTCAACCGGGGAGCTGTTTTTT. Translated, it gives CASSLVASTGELFF.

The chain links TRBV9 to TRBJ2-7; TRBD2 agrees at 11 bases. The junction had 2 bases not matched to a gene; V was cut back by 0 bases and J by 3 bases. CDR1 is SGDLS and CDR2 is YYNGEE in the germline V gene. The CDR3 contains 15 residues. CDR3 loop: CASSVEGTSGYEQYF. The CDR3 DNA reads TGTGCCAGCAGCGTAGAGGGGACTAGCGGCTACGAGCAGTACTTC.

CDR3 residues: CATSERTTGLSETQYF. CDR3 coding DNA: TGTGCCACCAGTGAGCGGACGACAGGGCTGTCAGAGACCCAGTACTTC. The genes are TRBV24-1 and TRBJ2-5; 7 positions agree with TRBD1. The germline V gene has CDR1 KGHDR and CDR2 SFDVKD. Unmatched junction bases numbered 11, after V lost 4 bases and J lost 4 bases. The CDR3 runs 16 residues.

The chain combines TRBV7-3 with TRBJ2-7; unclear D gene. Deletions cut 5 bases from V and 9 bases from J, with 17 bases between. This CDR3 comprises 13 residues. Germline CDR1 is SGHTA and CDR2 is FQGTGA. DNA of the CDR3: TGTGCCAGCAGCCCCCCAGCCTCGAGGCGGCAGTACTTC. This encodes CASSPPASRRQYF.

The chain couples TRBV28 to TRBJ1-1; D gene unclear. This CDR3 is 14 amino acids long. V shed 2 bases and J shed 6 bases, with 13 bases lying between them. From germline, CDR1 is MDHEN and CDR2 SYDVKM. CDR3 loop: CASSLAGIVAEAFF. The CDR3 nucleotides are TGTGCCAGCAGTTTAGCTGGGATTGTGGCTGAAGCTTTCTTT.

The rearrangement joins TRBV2 to TRBJ1-5; possibly TRBD1 for D (6 bases). This CDR3 has 16 residues. The V end lost 1 base, the J end lost 5 bases, and 15 bases lay between the germline ends. From germline, CDR1 is SNHLY and CDR2 FYNNEI. The CDR3: CASSEVGGEADQPQHF. CDR3 nucleotide sequence: TGTGCCAGCAGTGAAGTAGGGGGAGAGGCCGATCAGCCCCAGCATTTT.

The chain uses TRBV6-5 and TRBJ2-1; tentatively, D is TRBD2 (6 bases). This CDR3 spans 15 amino acids. V lost 2 bases, J lost 8 bases, and 16 bases lay in between. Germline loops: CDR1 MNHEY, CDR2 SVGAGI. In nucleotides, the CDR3 is TGTGCCAGCAGTTACCTCTCGGAGGGCGGAGATGAGCAGTTCTTC. Translated: CASSYLSEGGDEQFF.

V usage is TRBV12-3 or TRBV12-4 and J usage is TRBJ1-2; no firm D call. This CDR3 has 13 residues. Trimming pared 3 bases from V and 3 bases from J, leaving 8 bases between. In nucleotides, the CDR3 is TGTGCCAGCAGTTTCCTAATTGACTATGGCTACACCTTC. Translation gives CASSFLIDYGYTF.

The chain joins TRBV7-9 to TRBJ2-1; tentative D call: TRBD2 (6 bases). Looked up from germline, CDR1 is SEHNR and CDR2 is FQNEAQ (reference sequence). V lost 3 bases and J lost 9, with 18 bases in between. The length of the CDR3 is 15 residues. The CDR3 loop is CASSFLGGTIVEQFF. CDR3 DNA sequence: TGTGCCAGCAGCTTTTTGGGGGGAACCATAGTTGAGCAGTTCTTC. The variable domain in full, with the rest retrieved from reference TRBV7-9 and TRBJ2-1, is DTGVSQNPRHKITKRGQNVTFRCDPISEHNRLYWYRQTLGQGPEFLTYFQNEAQLEKSRLLSDRFSAERPKGSFSTLEIQRTEQGDSAMYLCASSFLGGTIVEQFFGPGTRLTVL.

The rearrangement uses TRBV12-3 or TRBV12-4 and TRBJ1-2; D remains unclear. The CDR3 sequence is 14 residues long. The V and J ends lost 6 bases and 4 bases respectively, with 15 bases between them. The CDR3 loop reads CASRHAGYLYGYTF. In DNA, the CDR3 is TGTGCCAGCAGGCACGCGGGGTATCTCTATGGCTACACCTTC.

The chain uses TRBV11-2 and TRBJ2-3; 8 nucleotides line up with TRBD2. This CDR3 spans 16 amino acids. Trimming at V came to 6 bases and at J to 7 bases, leaving 15 bases not matched to a gene. Germline V gives CDR1 SGHAT, CDR2 FQNNGV. The CDR3 nucleotides read TGTGCCAGCAGGTCACGCGCGGAGCGGGAGTCGAATACGCAGTATTTT. As protein: CASRSRAERESNTQYF.

A word on this clonotype: The junction differs from germline at one of its ends, possibly a read error. The V call is TRBV7-7, the J call TRBJ2-5; the D gene is possibly TRBD2 (5 bases). This CDR3 has 15 amino acids. Germline CDR1 SSHAT, CDR2 FNYEAQ (reference sequence). Here the CDR3 reads CASSLALGVTETQYF. The CDR3 DNA sequence: TGTGCTAGCAGCTTAGCGCTCGGGGTAACGGAGACCCAGTACTTC.

This chain joins TRBV7-9 and TRBJ2-1; maybe TRBD1 (5 bases). Per the germline V gene, CDR1 is SEHNR and CDR2 is FQNEAQ (reference sequence). The CDR3 spans 15 residues. V dropped 0 bases and J dropped 8 bases, with 14 bases sitting between them. For the CDR3, the DNA is TGTGCCAGCAGCTTAGCGCATTCAGGGCTCGATGAGCAGTTCTTC. It is translated as CASSLAHSGLDEQFF.

The chain joins TRBV7-8 to TRBJ2-1; possible D gene TRBD1, 5 bases. With 5 bases removed from V and 7 bases from J, the gap between germline ends came to 12 bases. The CDR3 totals 13 residues. Germline assignment: CDR1 SGHVS and CDR2 FQNEAQ. CDR3 nucleotides: TGTGCCAGCAGCCCCCCCCCAGGGAATGAGCAGTTCTTC. Its protein is CASSPPPGNEQFF.

V usage is TRBV7-9 and J usage is TRBJ2-7; D gene ambiguous. The CDR3 length is 16 residues. Germline assignment: CDR1 SEHNR and CDR2 FQNEAQ (reference sequence). V was pared by 4 bases and J by 2 bases, with 18 bases between. The DNA of the CDR3 is TGTGCCAGCAGCTCGAACCCCCCGGAAAGCCCCTACGAGCAGTACTTC. Translation gives CASSSNPPESPYEQYF.

J is TRBJ2-3 and V is TRBV24-1, with D perhaps TRBD1 (5 bases). CDR1 and CDR2 from the germline V gene are KGHDR and SFDVKD. V lost 4 bases to trimming and J lost 4 bases, with 14 bases between them. The CDR3 length is 15 residues. The CDR3 DNA reads TGTGCCACCAGTGACTTACAGGATGCTTCAGATACGCAGTATTTT. Translated: CATSDLQDASDTQYF.

This clonotype appeared once. This chain connects TRBV5-6 to TRBJ1-5; unclear D gene. Germline assignment: CDR1 SGHDT and CDR2 YYEEEE. Trimming took 1 base from V and 0 from J, leaving 8 bases between them. This CDR3 region has 15 residues. The CDR3 DNA reads as TGTGCCAGCAGCTTGAGGCAGAATAGCAATCAGCCCCAGCATTTT. This encodes CASSLRQNSNQPQHF.

This chain connects TRBV27 to TRBJ2-1; 7 bases line up with TRBD1. Per germline, CDR1 MNHEY and CDR2 SMNVEV (reference sequence). CDR3 length equals 15 residues. Trimming cost V 6 bases and J 4 bases; bases outside gene matches: 9. DNA of the CDR3: TGTGCCAGCAGCTACCTAAGGGGGCAATACAATGAGCAGTTCTTC. It is translated as CASSYLRGQYNEQFF.

The chain has TRBV20-1 and TRBJ2-2; TRBD2 agrees at 9 bases. Germline trimming cut 3 bases from V and 7 bases from J; bases unmatched to any gene: 3. The CDR3 spans 13 residues. The germline V gene has CDR1 DFQATT and CDR2 SNEGSKA (reference sequence). CDR3 bases: TGCAGTGCTAGTAGCGGGAGTGTCGGGGAGCTGTTTTTT. Translated, it gives CSASSGSVGELFF.

The chain has TRBV7-6 and TRBJ2-1, with D unclear. The germline gives CDR1 SGHVS, CDR2 FNYEAQ. This CDR3 has 15 amino acids. V lost 4 bases to trimming and J lost 2 bases, with 12 bases between them. The CDR3 DNA sequence: TGTGCCAGCAGCTCCGGAAGTGATGCCTACAATGAGCAGTTCTTC. Amino acids: CASSSGSDAYNEQFF.

The chain uses TRBV12-3 or TRBV12-4 and TRBJ2-7; TRBD1 might be the D (6 bases). V was shortened by 4 bases and J by 5 bases, with 18 bases between the two germline ends. This CDR3 has 15 residues. The CDR3 protein is CASSSAGGLFNEQYF. The CDR3 region has the DNA TGTGCCAGCAGTTCGGCTGGGGGCCTTTTCAACGAGCAGTACTTC.

The chain recombines TRBV20-1 with TRBJ2-1; D is tentatively TRBD1 or TRBD2 (5 bases each). Per the germline V gene, CDR1 is DFQATT and CDR2 is SNEGSKA (reference sequence). This CDR3 has 14 amino acids. V was shortened by 6 bases and J by 15 bases, with 27 bases between the two germline ends. The CDR3 loop is CSAARLGRDVMVFF. The CDR3 region has the DNA TGCAGTGCCGCACGACTGGGACGGGATGTGATGGTGTTCTTC.

The rearrangement links TRBV27 to TRBJ1-4; D unresolved. This CDR3 spans 16 amino acids. With 4 bases removed from V and 2 bases from J, the gap between germline ends came to 14 bases. Germline V lookup: CDR1 MNHEY, CDR2 SMNVEV (reference sequence). CDR3 sequence reads: CASSSGYGSTNEKLFF. In DNA form, the CDR3 reads TGTGCCAGCAGTTCGGGTTATGGGTCGACTAATGAAAAACTGTTTTTT.

This rearrangement joins TRBV6-1 to TRBJ2-7, with 7 bases aligning to TRBD2. Germline V gives CDR1 MNHNS, CDR2 SASEGT. Losses at the gene ends were 6 bases for V and 0 bases for J; bases not matched to a gene: 8. The CDR3 totals 15 residues. This chain's CDR3 is CASRPSGFASYEQYF. The DNA for the CDR3 is TGTGCCAGCAGACCTAGCGGATTTGCCTCCTACGAGCAGTACTTC.

The CDR3 protein is CSARGMNTEAFF. The CDR3 nucleotides are TGCAGTGCGAGGGGGATGAACACTGAAGCTTTCTTT. The chain is built from TRBV20-1 and TRBJ1-1, with a tentative D call TRBD1 (6 bases). V shed 6 bases and J shed 0 bases, with 8 bases lying between them. The V gene's germline CDR1 is DFQATT and CDR2 SNEGSKA (reference sequence). This CDR3 contains 12 residues.

The gene calls are TRBV27 and TRBJ1-2; D is possibly TRBD1 (6 bases). From germline, CDR1 is MNHEY and CDR2 SMNVEV (reference sequence). This CDR3 has 13 residues. V was clipped by 3 bases and J by 5 bases, with 10 bases between them. The CDR3 sequence: CASSFGGPYGYTF. The CDR3 bases are TGTGCCAGCAGTTTCGGGGGGCCGTATGGCTACACCTTC.

V gene TRBV27 combines with J gene TRBJ1-1; TRBD1 agrees at 7 bases. Germline V lookup: CDR1 MNHEY, CDR2 SMNVEV (reference sequence). The J segment lost 1 base and the V segment lost 5 bases, leaving 4 bases of the junction unmatched. The CDR3 extends over 14 amino acids. CDR3 bases: TGTGCCAGCAGTCCAGGGACAGCGAACACTGAAGCTTTCTTT. Amino acid sequence: CASSPGTANTEAFF.